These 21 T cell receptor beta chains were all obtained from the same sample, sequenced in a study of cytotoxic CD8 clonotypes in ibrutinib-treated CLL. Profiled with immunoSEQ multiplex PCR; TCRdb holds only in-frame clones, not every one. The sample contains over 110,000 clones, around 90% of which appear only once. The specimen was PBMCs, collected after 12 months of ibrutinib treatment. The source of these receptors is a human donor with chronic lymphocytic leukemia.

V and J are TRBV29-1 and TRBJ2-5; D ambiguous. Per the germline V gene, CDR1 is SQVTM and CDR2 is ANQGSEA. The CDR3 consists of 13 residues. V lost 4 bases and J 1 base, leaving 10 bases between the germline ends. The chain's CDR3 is CSVVRSGQETQYF. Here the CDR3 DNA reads TGCAGCGTTGTTAGGTCAGGCCAAGAGACCCAGTACTTC.

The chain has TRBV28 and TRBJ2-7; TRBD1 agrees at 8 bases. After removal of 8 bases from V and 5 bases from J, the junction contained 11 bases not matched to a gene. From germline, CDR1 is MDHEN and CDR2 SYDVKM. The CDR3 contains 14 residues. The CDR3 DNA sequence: TGTGCCAGCCGCCAGACAGGGGCTCGCGACGAGCAGTACTTC. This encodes CASRQTGARDEQYF.

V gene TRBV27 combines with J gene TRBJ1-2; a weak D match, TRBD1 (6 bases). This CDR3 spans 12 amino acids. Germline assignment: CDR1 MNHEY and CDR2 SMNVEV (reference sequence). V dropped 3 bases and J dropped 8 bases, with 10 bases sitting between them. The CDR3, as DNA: TGTGCCAGCAGTTTGGGGGGGCACGGCTACACCTTC. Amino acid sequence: CASSLGGHGYTF.

The CDR3 DNA sequence: TGTGCCAGCAGCCCCGGGGCGGGGATAAATCAGCCCCAGCATTTT. This sequence encodes CASSPGAGINQPQHF. This sequence joins TRBV7-9 and TRBJ1-5, with D possibly matching TRBD1 (5 bases). The CDR3 is made up of 15 amino acids. Germline lookup yields CDR1 SEHNR and CDR2 FQNEAQ (reference sequence). Deletions cut 5 bases from V and 4 bases from J, with 15 bases between. Full variable domain (missing parts from reference TRBV7-9 and TRBJ1-5): DTGVSQNPRHKITKRGQNVTFRCDPISEHNRLYWYRQTLGQGPEFLTYFQNEAQLEKSRLLSDRFSAERPKGSFSTLEIQRTEQGDSAMYLCASSPGAGINQPQHFGDGTRLSIL.

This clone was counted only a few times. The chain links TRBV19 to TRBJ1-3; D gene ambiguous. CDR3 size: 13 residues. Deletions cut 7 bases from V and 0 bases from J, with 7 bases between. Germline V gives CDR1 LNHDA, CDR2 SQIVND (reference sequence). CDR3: CASKRDSGNTIYF. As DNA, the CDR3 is TGTGCCAGTAAAAGGGACTCTGGAAACACCATATATTTT.

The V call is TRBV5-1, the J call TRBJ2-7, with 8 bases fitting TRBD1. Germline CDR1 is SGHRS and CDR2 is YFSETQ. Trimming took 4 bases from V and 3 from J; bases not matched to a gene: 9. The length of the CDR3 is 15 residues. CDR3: CASSPTGTGVYEQYF. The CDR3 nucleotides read TGCGCCAGCAGCCCAACCGGGACAGGTGTCTACGAGCAGTACTTC.

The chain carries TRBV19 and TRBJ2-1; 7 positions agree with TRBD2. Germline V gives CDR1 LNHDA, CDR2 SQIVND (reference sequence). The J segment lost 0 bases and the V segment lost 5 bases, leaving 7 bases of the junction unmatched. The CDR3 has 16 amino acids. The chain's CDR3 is CASSGSSGYSYNEQFF. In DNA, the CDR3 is TGTGCCAGTAGTGGCTCTAGCGGCTACTCCTACAATGAGCAGTTCTTC. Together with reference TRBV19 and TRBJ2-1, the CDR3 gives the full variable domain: DGGITQSPKYLFRKEGQNVTLSCEQNLNHDAMYWYRQDPGQGLRLIYYSQIVNDFQKGDIAEGYSVSREKKESFPLTVTSAQKNPTAFYLCASSGSSGYSYNEQFFGPGTRLTVL.

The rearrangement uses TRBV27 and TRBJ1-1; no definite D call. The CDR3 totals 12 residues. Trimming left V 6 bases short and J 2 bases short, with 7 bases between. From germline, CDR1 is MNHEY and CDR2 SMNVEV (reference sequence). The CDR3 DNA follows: TGTGCCAGCAGCGGAACTAACACTGAAGCTTTCTTT. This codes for CASSGTNTEAFF.

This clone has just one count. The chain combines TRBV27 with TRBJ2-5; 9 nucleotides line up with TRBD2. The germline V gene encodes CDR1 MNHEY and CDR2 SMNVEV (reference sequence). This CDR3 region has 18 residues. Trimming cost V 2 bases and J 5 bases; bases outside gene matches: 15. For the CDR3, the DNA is TGTGCCAGCAGTTTAAGTCCCGGGATTAGCGGGAGCGTCGAGACCCAGTACTTC. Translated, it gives CASSLSPGISGSVETQYF.

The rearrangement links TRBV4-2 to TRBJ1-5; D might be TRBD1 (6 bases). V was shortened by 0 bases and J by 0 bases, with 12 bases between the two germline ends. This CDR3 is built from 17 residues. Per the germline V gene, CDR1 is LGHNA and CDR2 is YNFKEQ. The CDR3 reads CASSQDTRTDSNQPQHF. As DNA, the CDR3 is TGTGCCAGCAGCCAAGATACCCGGACAGATAGCAATCAGCCCCAGCATTTT.

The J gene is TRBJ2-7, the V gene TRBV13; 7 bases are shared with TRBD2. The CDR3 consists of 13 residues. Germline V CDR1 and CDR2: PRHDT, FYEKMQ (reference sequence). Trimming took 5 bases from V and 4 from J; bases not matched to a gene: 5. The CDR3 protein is CASSLPGGYEQYF. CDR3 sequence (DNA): TGTGCCAGCAGCCTCCCGGGAGGATACGAGCAGTACTTC.

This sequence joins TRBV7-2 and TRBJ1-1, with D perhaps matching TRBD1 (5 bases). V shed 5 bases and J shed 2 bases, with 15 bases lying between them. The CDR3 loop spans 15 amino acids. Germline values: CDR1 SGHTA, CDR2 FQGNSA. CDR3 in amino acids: CASSTQRGPNTEAFF. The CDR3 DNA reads TGTGCCAGCAGCACCCAGCGGGGCCCCAACACTGAAGCTTTCTTT.

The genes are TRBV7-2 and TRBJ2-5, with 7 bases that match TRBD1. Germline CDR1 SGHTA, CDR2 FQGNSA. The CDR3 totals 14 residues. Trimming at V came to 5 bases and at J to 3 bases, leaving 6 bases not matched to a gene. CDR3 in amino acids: CASSKGQQKETQYF. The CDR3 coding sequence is TGTGCCAGCAGCAAGGGACAGCAAAAAGAGACCCAGTACTTC.

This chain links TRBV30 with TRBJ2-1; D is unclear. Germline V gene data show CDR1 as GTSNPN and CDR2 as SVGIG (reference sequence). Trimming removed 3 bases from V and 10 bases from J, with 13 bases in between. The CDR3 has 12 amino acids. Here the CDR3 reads CAWSASGFEQFF. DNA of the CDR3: TGTGCCTGGAGCGCTTCGGGTTTCGAGCAGTTCTTC.

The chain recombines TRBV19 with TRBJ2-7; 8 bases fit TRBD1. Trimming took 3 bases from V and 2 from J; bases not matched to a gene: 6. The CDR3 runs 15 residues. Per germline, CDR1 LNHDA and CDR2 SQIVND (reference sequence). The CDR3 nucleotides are TGTGCCAGTAGTATCATCGGGACAGGAACCTACGAGCAGTACTTC. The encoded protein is CASSIIGTGTYEQYF.

The CDR3 loop reads CASSQDNWADTQYF. The CDR3 coding sequence is TGCGCCAGCAGCCAAGATAATTGGGCGGATACGCAGTATTTT. This rearrangement joins TRBV4-1 to TRBJ2-3; D gene uncertain. Germline loops: CDR1 MGHRA, CDR2 YSYEKL. The CDR3 has 14 residues. The V gene lost 0 bases and the J gene lost 6 bases, with 10 bases spanning the gap.

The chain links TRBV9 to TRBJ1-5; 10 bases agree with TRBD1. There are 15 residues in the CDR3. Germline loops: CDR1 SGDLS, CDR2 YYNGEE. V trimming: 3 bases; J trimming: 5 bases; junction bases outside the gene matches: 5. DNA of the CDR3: TGTGCCAGCAGCGGGGGGACAGGGGTTGATCAGCCCCAGCATTTT. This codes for CASSGGTGVDQPQHF. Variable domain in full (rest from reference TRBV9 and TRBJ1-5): DSGVTQTPKHLITATGQRVTLRCSPRSGDLSVYWYQQSLDQGLQFLIQYYNGEERAKGNILERFSAQQFPDLHSELNLSSLELGDSALYFCASSGGTGVDQPQHFGDGTRLSIL.

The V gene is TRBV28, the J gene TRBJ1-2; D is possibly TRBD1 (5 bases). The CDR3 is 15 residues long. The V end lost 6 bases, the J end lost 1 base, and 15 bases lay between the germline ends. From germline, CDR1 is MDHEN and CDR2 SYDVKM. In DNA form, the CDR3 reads TGTGCCAGCAGCTCTAACGGGGCGGATAACTATGGCTACACCTTC. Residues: CASSSNGADNYGYTF.

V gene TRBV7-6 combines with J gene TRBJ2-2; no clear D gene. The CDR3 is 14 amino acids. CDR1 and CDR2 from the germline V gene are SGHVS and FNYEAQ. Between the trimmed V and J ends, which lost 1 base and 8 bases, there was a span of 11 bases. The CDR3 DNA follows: TGTGCCAGCAGCTTAGGGGCTTCAGTGGGGGAGCTGTTTTTT. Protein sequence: CASSLGASVGELFF.

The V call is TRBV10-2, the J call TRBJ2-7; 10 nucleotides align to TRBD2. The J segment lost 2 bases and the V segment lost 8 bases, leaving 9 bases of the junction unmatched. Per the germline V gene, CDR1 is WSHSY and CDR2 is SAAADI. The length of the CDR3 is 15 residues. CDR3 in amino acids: CASRNLAGGTYEQYF. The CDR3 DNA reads TGCGCCAGCCGGAACTTAGCGGGAGGAACCTACGAGCAGTACTTC.

The chain's CDR3 is CASSPFPTIAGGSQETQYF. CDR3 in DNA: TGTGCCAGCAGTCCGTTTCCAACTATAGCGGGAGGATCCCAAGAGACCCAGTACTTC. This chain connects TRBV27 to TRBJ2-5, with 10 bases matching TRBD2. Germline CDR1 MNHEY, CDR2 SMNVEV (reference sequence). The CDR3 has 19 residues. J was trimmed by 1 base and V by 5 bases; bases with no gene match: 16.